This paragraph covers one T cell receptor beta chain sequence. Its specificity is unknown. Some clones are missing from TCRdb's copy, which holds only in-frame ones; the method was immunoSEQ multiplex PCR. Of under 200,000 clones in the sample, less than 95% were seen once. CDR3 size: 16 residues. CDR1 is SGHNT, CDR2 YYREEE, per germline (reference sequence). The V and J ends lost 1 base and 4 bases, in that order; junction bases with no gene match: 5. The data derive from a study of T cell responses to AZD1222 COVID-19 vaccine. General observations from the study: Baseline antibody screening turned up just a handful of seropositive AZD1222 recipients. The donor cohort was predominantly white British with a female majority, and clonal diversity may have been underestimated.

Sequencing was performed on peripheral blood, taken on day 0 of AZD1222 vaccination. The clonotype was recovered from an adult in good health. V is TRBV5-4 and J is TRBJ1-6; 7 bases fit TRBD1. The CDR3 DNA reads TGTGCCAGCAGCTTGTCGCCGGGACAGTATAATTCACCCCTCCACTTT. It encodes CASSLSPGQYNSPLHF.